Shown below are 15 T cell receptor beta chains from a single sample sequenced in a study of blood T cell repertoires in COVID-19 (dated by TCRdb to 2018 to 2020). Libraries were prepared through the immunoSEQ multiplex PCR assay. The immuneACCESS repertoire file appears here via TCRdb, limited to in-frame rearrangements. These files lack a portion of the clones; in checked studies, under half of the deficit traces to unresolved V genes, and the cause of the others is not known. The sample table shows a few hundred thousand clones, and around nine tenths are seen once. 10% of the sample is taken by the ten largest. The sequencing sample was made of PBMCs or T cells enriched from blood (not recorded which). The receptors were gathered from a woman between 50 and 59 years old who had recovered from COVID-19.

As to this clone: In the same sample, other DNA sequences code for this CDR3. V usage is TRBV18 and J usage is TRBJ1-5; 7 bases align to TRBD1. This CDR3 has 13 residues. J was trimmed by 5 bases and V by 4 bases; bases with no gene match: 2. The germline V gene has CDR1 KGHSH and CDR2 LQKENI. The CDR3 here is CASSQTGDQPQHF. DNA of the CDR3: TGTGCCAGCTCACAAACAGGGGATCAGCCCCAGCATTTT.

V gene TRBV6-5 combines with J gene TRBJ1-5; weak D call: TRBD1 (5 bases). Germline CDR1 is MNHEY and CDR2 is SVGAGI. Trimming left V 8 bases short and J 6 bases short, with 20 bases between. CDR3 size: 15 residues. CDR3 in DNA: TGTGCCAGCCGGGAGGGGTCCAATAGACGTCAGCCCCAGCATTTT. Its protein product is CASREGSNRRQPQHF.

In nucleotides, the CDR3 is TGTGCCAGTAGTACAGTACAGGTTCTGGACTATGGCTACACCTTC. Amino acid sequence: CASSTVQVLDYGYTF. This chain links TRBV19 with TRBJ1-2, with a tentative D call TRBD1 (5 bases). V lost 4 bases and J 3 bases, leaving 15 bases between the germline ends. The germline V gene has CDR1 LNHDA and CDR2 SQIVND (reference sequence). The CDR3 has 15 residues.

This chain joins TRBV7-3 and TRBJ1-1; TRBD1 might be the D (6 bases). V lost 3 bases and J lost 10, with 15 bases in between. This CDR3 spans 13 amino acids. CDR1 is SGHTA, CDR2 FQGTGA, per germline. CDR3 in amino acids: CASSLGGGTRAFF. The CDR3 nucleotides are TGTGCCAGCAGCTTGGGCGGGGGGACACGAGCTTTCTTT.

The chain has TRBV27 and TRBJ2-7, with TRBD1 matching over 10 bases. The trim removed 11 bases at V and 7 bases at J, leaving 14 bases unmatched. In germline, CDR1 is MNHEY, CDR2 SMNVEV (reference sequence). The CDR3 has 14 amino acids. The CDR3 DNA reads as TGTGCCTCCCAAAGTCTGGGACAGGGGTTGGAGCAGTACTTC. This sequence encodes CASQSLGQGLEQYF.

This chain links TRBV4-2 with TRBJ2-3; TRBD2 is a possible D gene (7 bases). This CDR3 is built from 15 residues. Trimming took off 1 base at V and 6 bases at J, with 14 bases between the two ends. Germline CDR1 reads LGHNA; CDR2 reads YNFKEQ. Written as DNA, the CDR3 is TGTGCCAGCAGCCAAGGTGGCGGGGGCGGGGATACGCAGTATTTT. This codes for CASSQGGGGGDTQYF.

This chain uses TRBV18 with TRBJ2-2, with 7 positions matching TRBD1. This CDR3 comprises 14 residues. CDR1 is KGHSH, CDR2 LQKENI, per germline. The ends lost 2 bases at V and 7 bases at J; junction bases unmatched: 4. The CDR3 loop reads CASSPIQGIGELFF. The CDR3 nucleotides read TGTGCCAGCTCACCAATACAGGGGATCGGGGAGCTGTTTTTT.

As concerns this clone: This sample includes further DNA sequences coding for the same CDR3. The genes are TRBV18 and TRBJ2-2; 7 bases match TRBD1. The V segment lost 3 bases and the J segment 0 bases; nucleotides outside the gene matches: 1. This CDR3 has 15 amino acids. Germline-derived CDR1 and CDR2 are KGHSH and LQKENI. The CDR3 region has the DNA TGTGCCAGCTCACCGGGGACAGCGAACACCGGGGAGCTGTTTTTT. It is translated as CASSPGTANTGELFF. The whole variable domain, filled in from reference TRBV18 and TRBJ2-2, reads NAGVMQNPRHLVRRRGQEARLRCSPMKGHSHVYWYRQLPEEGLKFMVYLQKENIIDESGMPKERFSAEFPKEGPSILRIQQVVRGDSAAYFCASSPGTANTGELFFGEGSRLTVL.

The CDR3 reads CASSIDPLYSNQPQHF. The CDR3 DNA follows: TGTGCCAGTAGTATAGACCCGTTGTATAGCAATCAGCCCCAGCATTTT. The gene calls are TRBV19 and TRBJ1-5; the D is unclear. The CDR3 is made up of 16 amino acids. V was pared by 0 bases and J by 0 bases, with 9 bases between. CDR1 is LNHDA, CDR2 SQIVND, per germline (reference sequence). Full variable domain (rest looked up from reference TRBV19 and TRBJ1-5): DGGITQSPKYLFRKEGQNVTLSCEQNLNHDAMYWYRQDPGQGLRLIYYSQIVNDFQKGDIAEGYSVSREKKESFPLTVTSAQKNPTAFYLCASSIDPLYSNQPQHFGDGTRLSIL.

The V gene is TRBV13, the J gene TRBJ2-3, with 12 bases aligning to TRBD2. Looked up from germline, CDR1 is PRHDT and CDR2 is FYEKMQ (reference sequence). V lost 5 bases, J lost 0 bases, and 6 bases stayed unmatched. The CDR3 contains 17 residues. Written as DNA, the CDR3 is TGTGCCAGCAGCACCGGACTAGCGGGATTTAGCACAGATACGCAGTATTTT. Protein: CASSTGLAGFSTDTQYF.

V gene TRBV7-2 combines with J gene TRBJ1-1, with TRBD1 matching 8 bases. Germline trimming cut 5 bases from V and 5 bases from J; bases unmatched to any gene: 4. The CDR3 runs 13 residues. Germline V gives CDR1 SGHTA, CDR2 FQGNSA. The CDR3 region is CASSRDRRTEAFF. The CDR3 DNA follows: TGTGCCAGCAGCCGGGACAGGAGGACTGAAGCTTTCTTT. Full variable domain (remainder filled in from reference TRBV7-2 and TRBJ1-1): GAGVSQSPSNKVTEKGKDVELRCDPISGHTALYWYRQSLGQGLEFLIYFQGNSAPDKSGLPSDRFSAERTGGSVSTLTIQRTQQEDSAVYLCASSRDRRTEAFFGQGTRLTVV.

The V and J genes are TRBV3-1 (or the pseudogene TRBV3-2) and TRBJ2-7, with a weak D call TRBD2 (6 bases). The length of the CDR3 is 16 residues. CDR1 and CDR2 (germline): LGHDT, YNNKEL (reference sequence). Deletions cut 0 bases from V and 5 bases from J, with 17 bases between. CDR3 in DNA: TGTGCCAGCAGCCAAGAAGCGGGCCTGAGAATTAACGAGCAGTACTTC. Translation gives CASSQEAGLRINEQYF.

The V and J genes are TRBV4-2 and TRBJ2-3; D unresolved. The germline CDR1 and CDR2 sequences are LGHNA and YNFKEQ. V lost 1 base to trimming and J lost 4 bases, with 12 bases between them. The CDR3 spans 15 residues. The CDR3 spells CASSQVGFSSDTQYF. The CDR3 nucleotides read TGTGCCAGCAGCCAAGTTGGTTTTAGCTCAGATACGCAGTATTTT.

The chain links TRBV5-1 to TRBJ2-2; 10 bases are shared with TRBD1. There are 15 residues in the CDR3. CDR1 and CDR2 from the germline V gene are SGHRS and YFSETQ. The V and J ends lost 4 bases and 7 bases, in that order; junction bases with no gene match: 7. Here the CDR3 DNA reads TGCGCCAGCAGCGGGACAGGGGAGCCTTACGGGGAGCTGTTTTTT. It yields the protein CASSGTGEPYGELFF.

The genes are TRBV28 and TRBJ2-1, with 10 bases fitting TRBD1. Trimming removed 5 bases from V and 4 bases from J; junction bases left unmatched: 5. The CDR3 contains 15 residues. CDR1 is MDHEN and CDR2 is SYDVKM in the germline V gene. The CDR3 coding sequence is TGTGCCAGCAGTCCCGTGGGACAGGGGTACAATGAGCAGTTCTTC. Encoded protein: CASSPVGQGYNEQFF.